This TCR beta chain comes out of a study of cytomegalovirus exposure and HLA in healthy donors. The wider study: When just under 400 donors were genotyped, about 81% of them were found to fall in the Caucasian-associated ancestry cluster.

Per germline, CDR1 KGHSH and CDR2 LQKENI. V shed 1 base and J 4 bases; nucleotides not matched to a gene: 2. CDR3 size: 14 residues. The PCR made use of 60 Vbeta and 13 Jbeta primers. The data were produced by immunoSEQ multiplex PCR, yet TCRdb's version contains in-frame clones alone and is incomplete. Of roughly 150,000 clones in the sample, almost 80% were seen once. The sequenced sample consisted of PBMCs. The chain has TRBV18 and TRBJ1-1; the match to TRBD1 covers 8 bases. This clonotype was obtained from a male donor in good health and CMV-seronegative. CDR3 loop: CASSPLTGGTEAFF. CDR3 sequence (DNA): TGTGCCAGCTCACCACTTACAGGGGGCACTGAAGCTTTCTTT. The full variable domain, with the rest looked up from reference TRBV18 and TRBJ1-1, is NAGVMQNPRHLVRRRGQEARLRCSPMKGHSHVYWYRQLPEEGLKFMVYLQKENIIDESGMPKERFSAEFPKEGPSILRIQQVVRGDSAAYFCASSPLTGGTEAFFGQGTRLTVV.